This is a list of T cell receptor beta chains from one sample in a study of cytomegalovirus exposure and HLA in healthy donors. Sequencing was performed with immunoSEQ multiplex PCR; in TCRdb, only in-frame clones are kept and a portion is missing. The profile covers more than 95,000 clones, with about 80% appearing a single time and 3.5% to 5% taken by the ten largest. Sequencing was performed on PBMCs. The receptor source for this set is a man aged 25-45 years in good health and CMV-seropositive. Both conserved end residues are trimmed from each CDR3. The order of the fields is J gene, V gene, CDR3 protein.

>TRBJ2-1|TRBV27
ASSLSGSRVWNEQF
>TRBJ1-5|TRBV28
ASSQGGRGQPQH
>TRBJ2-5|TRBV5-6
ASSLAGQGHQETQY
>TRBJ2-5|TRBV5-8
ASSSIQSATGGEIETQY
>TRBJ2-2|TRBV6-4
ASKASERGGPGELF
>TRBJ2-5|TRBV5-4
ASSLRLGETQY
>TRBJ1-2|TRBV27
ASSFTGQGVFGYT
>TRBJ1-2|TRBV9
ASSKRPTTGAYGYT
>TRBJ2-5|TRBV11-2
ASSSPGTSGSLQGTQY
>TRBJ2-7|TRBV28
ASSLNSAPRDEQY
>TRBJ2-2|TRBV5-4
ASTTRGGFTGELF
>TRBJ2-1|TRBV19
ASSLSLRGNEQF
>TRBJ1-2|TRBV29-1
SVKTQGRGYGYT
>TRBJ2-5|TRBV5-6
ASSPKTGGETQY
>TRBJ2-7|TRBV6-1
ASRSSGLAHYEQY
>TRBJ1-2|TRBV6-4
ASSRTGEEYGYT
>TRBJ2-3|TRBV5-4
ASSTGLAGADTDTQY
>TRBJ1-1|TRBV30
AWSIPPQDTEAF
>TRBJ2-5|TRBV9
ASSVGTDGETQY
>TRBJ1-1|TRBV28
ASSPGHQNTEAF
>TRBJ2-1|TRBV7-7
ASSSPGQGNNEQF
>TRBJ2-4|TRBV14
ASSKLQGALDIQY